A selection of T cell receptor beta chains follows, all from one sample in a study of OX40 agonist ivuxolimab in advanced cancers. The data were produced by immunoSEQ multiplex PCR, yet TCRdb's version contains in-frame clones alone and is incomplete. The sample has 70,000 to 95,000 clones, 80% to 95% seen once. The specimen was CD4+ or CD8+ T cells sorted from blood, collected in a trial of the OX40 agonist ivuxolimab. These receptors were taken from an adult with an advanced solid tumor such as melanoma, head and neck, liver or kidney cancer. CDR3s include the opening cysteine and the closing phenylalanine or tryptophan.

V	J	CDR3
TRBV7-9	TRBJ2-7	CASSQDLEGREQYF
TRBV5-4	TRBJ2-3	CASSLGGDTQYF
TRBV5-1	TRBJ1-2	CASSPEGIPSYGYTF
TRBV9	TRBJ1-3	CASSAQGASGNTIYF
TRBV7-9	TRBJ2-2	CASSPQAGELFF
TRBV6-6	TRBJ2-2	CASSRDMSSGELFF
TRBV11-2	TRBJ2-2	CASSSLTGELFF
TRBV6-1	TRBJ2-7	CASSEGPPYEQYF
TRBV2	TRBJ2-7	CASSEWLRGQGEQYF
TRBV9	TRBJ2-3	CASSAELAVDTQYF
TRBV2	TRBJ2-7	CASSERGAVSYEQYF
TRBV28	TRBJ2-7	CASSDSSHSYEQYF
TRBV6-6	TRBJ2-5	CASSYGGQETQYF
TRBV11-3	TRBJ2-1	CASSLVGLGSEQFF
TRBV7-3	TRBJ2-1	CAGNRGSSGRESHEQFF